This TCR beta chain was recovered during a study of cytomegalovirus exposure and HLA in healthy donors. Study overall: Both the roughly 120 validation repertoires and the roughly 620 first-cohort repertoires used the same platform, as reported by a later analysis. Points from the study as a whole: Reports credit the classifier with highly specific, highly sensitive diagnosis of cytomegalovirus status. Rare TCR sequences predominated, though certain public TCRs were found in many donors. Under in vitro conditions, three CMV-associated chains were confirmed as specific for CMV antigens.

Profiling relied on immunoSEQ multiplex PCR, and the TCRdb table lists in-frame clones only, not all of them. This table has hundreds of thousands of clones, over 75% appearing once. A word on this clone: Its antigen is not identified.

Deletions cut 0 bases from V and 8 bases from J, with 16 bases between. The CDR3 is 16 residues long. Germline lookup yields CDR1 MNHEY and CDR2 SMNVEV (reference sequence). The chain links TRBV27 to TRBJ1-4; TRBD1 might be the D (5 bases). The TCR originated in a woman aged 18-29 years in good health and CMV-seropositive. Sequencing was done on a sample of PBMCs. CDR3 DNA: TGTGCCAGCAGTTTATCGGGGCTACTACACATGGAAAAACTGTTTTTT. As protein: CASSLSGLLHMEKLFF.